A single sample gave rise to the 31 T cell receptor beta chains below, sequenced in a study of blood T cell repertoires in COVID-19. TCRdb's copy holds only in-frame clones and misses some; the assay was immunoSEQ multiplex PCR. Found here are about 300,000 clones, roughly 90% of them singletons; the top ten hold about 6%. Sequencing was done on a sample of peripheral blood. The receptors originated from a man aged 18 to 29 who had recovered from COVID-19.

The genes are TRBV27 and TRBJ2-1; the match to TRBD2 covers 7 bases. This CDR3 has 16 amino acids. CDR1 and CDR2 from the germline V gene are MNHEY and SMNVEV (reference sequence). The V gene end was trimmed by 2 bases and the J gene end by 3 bases; junction bases not matched to a gene: 7. The CDR3 region is CASSLAGLAGYNEQFF. The CDR3 DNA reads as TGTGCCAGCAGTTTAGCAGGCTTAGCGGGCTACAATGAGCAGTTCTTC.

The chain recombines TRBV6-6 with TRBJ2-3; 9 bases match TRBD2. The CDR3 is 14 residues long. V was clipped by 5 bases and J by 1 base; unmatched bases: 1. CDR1 and CDR2 (germline): MNHNY, SVGAGI (reference sequence). CDR3 sequence (DNA): TGTGCCAGCAGTCCTAGCGGGGGCACAGATACGCAGTATTTT. It codes for CASSPSGGTDTQYF.

The chain is built from TRBV6-1 and TRBJ2-5, with 14 bases fitting TRBD2. The germline gives CDR1 MNHNS, CDR2 SASEGT. The CDR3 totals 17 residues. V shed 2 bases and J 5 bases; nucleotides not matched to a gene: 7. CDR3 nucleotide sequence: TGTGCCAGCAGTGAACGGACTAGCGGGGGGTCAGGGGAGACCCAGTACTTC. Amino acids: CASSERTSGGSGETQYF.

The chain is built from TRBV7-9 and TRBJ1-1; 10 bases map to TRBD1. This CDR3 comprises 17 residues. Germline trimming cut 4 bases from V and 1 base from J; bases unmatched to any gene: 9. The germline V gene encodes CDR1 SEHNR and CDR2 FQNEAQ (reference sequence). DNA of the CDR3: TGTGCCAGCAGCTCCTCCACTTGGGACAGGGGGAACACTGAAGCTTTCTTT. It specifies CASSSSTWDRGNTEAFF.

The chain is built from TRBV29-1 and TRBJ1-1; no clear D gene. Germline lookup yields CDR1 SQVTM and CDR2 ANQGSEA. This CDR3 is built from 13 residues. The V gene lost 4 bases and the J gene lost 1 base, with 10 bases spanning the gap. The CDR3: CSVVTIQNTEAFF. CDR3 DNA sequence: TGCAGCGTTGTCACAATACAGAACACTGAAGCTTTCTTT.

Details on this clone: Other DNA sequences from this sample encode an identical CDR3 as well. V usage is TRBV7-2 and J usage is TRBJ2-7; no firm D call. Between the trimmed V and J ends, which lost 5 bases and 0 bases, there was a span of 2 bases. Germline values: CDR1 SGHTA, CDR2 FQGNSA. This CDR3 region has 11 residues. This chain's CDR3 is CASSRSYEQYF. The CDR3, as DNA: TGTGCCAGCAGCCGCTCCTACGAGCAGTACTTC.

The chain couples TRBV3-1 (or the pseudogene TRBV3-2) to TRBJ2-7; tentatively, D is TRBD1 (5 bases). Trimming cost V 4 bases and J 0 bases, with 13 bases left between them. This CDR3 is 15 amino acids long. Germline V gene data show CDR1 as LGHDT and CDR2 as YNNKEL (reference sequence). CDR3 sequence: CASSPAGASSYEQYF. The CDR3 bases are TGTGCCAGCAGCCCGGCTGGGGCGAGCTCCTACGAGCAGTACTTC.

CDR3 protein: CASSQEVGARSYF. CDR3 nucleotide sequence: TGCGCCAGCAGCCAAGAAGTGGGAGCTAGGTCTTACTTC. This chain links TRBV4-1 with TRBJ2-5, with D possibly matching TRBD2 (5 bases). With 0 bases removed from V and 14 bases from J, the gap between germline ends came to 16 bases. The CDR3 runs to 13 residues. Germline CDR1 reads MGHRA; CDR2 reads YSYEKL.

To note about this clone: The junction and the germline gene differ at one end; a read error may be behind it. This sequence joins TRBV7-9 and TRBJ1-3; D is possibly TRBD1 (5 bases). The CDR3 contains 15 residues. Germline V lookup: CDR1 SEHNR, CDR2 FQNEAQ (reference sequence). The CDR3 sequence: CASTLHQDTGNTIYF. CDR3 coding DNA: TGTGCCAGCACCTTACATCAGGACACTGGAAACACCATATATTTT.

This clone showed up just a few times. The gene calls are TRBV5-4 and TRBJ1-1, with D maybe TRBD1 (5 bases). Trimming cost V 3 bases and J 4 bases, with 19 bases left between them. The CDR3 contains 16 residues. Germline V lookup: CDR1 SGHNT, CDR2 YYREEE (reference sequence). The DNA for the CDR3 is TGTGCCAGCAGCTCCCGGGACGGGGGACGGGGCACTGAAGCTTTCTTT. Amino acids: CASSSRDGGRGTEAFF.

The genes are TRBV23-1 and TRBJ2-2; 7 bases line up with TRBD1. TRBV23-1 counts as an open reading frame of uncertain function. The CDR3 runs 17 residues. The ends lost 0 bases at V and 1 base at J; junction bases unmatched: 5. CDR3 nucleotides: TGCGCCAGCAGTCAATCGAGTCAGGGGGAGAACACCGGGGAGCTGTTTTTT. This gives the protein CASSQSSQGENTGELFF.

CDR3 in amino acids: CASSLTGGRSYTF. The CDR3 region has the DNA TGTGCCAGCAGCCTCACAGGGGGTCGGAGCTACACCTTC. The V call is TRBV12-3 or TRBV12-4, the J call TRBJ1-2, with 8 bases that match TRBD1. V shed 6 bases, J shed 9 bases, and the junction held 9 bases outside the gene matches. The length of the CDR3 is 13 residues.

The gene calls are TRBV29-1 and TRBJ2-3; the match to TRBD2 covers 11 bases. Germline trimming cut 6 bases from V and 4 bases from J; bases unmatched to any gene: 3. Germline loops: CDR1 SQVTM, CDR2 ANQGSEA. This CDR3 comprises 13 residues. The CDR3 bases are TGCAGCGTGATAGCGGGAGGGGCAGATACGCAGTATTTT. Translated: CSVIAGGADTQYF.

This chain uses TRBV6-5 with TRBJ1-6; no clear D. With 5 bases removed from V and 3 bases from J, the gap between germline ends came to 8 bases. This CDR3 is built from 14 residues. The germline V gene has CDR1 MNHEY and CDR2 SVGAGI. The DNA for the CDR3 is TGTGCCAGCAGTACCCGAGGCTATAATTCACCCCTCCACTTT. Translated, it gives CASSTRGYNSPLHF.

This chain joins TRBV7-2 and TRBJ1-4, with TRBD1 matching 8 bases. Germline lookup yields CDR1 SGHTA and CDR2 FQGNSA. Germline trimming cut 5 bases from V and 7 bases from J; bases unmatched to any gene: 9. The CDR3 covers 15 residues. The CDR3 protein is CASSDPGQVFEKLFF. The CDR3 nucleotides read TGTGCCAGCAGCGATCCGGGACAGGTCTTTGAAAAACTGTTTTTT.

The chain uses TRBV12-3 or TRBV12-4 and TRBJ2-7; 9 bases agree with TRBD1. CDR3 length: 13 residues. Losses at the gene ends were 3 bases for V and 5 bases for J; bases not matched to a gene: 2. CDR3 sequence reads: CASSFNRGHEQYF. CDR3 nucleotides: TGTGCCAGCAGTTTCAACAGGGGGCACGAGCAGTACTTC.

V gene TRBV6-2 or TRBV6-3 combines with J gene TRBJ2-7, with 12 nucleotides matching TRBD2. Unmatched junction bases numbered 6, after V lost 6 bases and J lost 3 bases. Germline V CDR1 and CDR2: MNHEY, SVGEGT. The CDR3 consists of 15 residues. Here the CDR3 reads CASSVGLAGSYEQYF. CDR3 bases: TGTGCCAGCAGCGTAGGACTAGCGGGGAGCTACGAGCAGTACTTC.

The chain combines TRBV2 with TRBJ2-7, with D perhaps TRBD1 (5 bases). With 4 bases removed from V and 6 bases from J, the gap between germline ends came to 16 bases. Germline V gene sequence: CDR1 SNHLY, CDR2 FYNNEI. The CDR3 runs 14 residues. CDR3 loop: CASSVLGLDSEQYF. In nucleotides, the CDR3 is TGTGCCAGCAGTGTATTGGGCCTTGACAGCGAGCAGTACTTC.

This chain joins TRBV15 and TRBJ2-7; 8 positions agree with TRBD2. The CDR3 totals 12 residues. From germline, CDR1 is LNHNV and CDR2 YYDKDF (reference sequence). V trimming: 5 bases; J trimming: 5 bases; junction bases outside the gene matches: 2. The chain's CDR3 is CATSREGNEQYF. As DNA, the CDR3 is TGTGCCACCAGCCGGGAGGGTAACGAGCAGTACTTC.

CDR3 nucleotide sequence: TGTGCCAGCAGCTTAGATGTGTCAGCGGACAATGAGCAGTTCTTC. Its protein product is CASSLDVSADNEQFF. V gene TRBV11-3 combines with J gene TRBJ2-1; tentative D call: TRBD2 (5 bases). Trimming stripped 0 bases from V and 5 bases from J, with 11 bases between. The germline V gene encodes CDR1 SGHNT and CDR2 YENEEA. This CDR3 is 15 amino acids long.

The V and J genes are TRBV9 and TRBJ2-2; the D gene is possibly TRBD1 (6 bases). The germline gives CDR1 SGDLS, CDR2 YYNGEE. The V and J ends lost 0 bases and 4 bases respectively, with 7 bases between them. This CDR3 is 14 amino acids long. CDR3 amino acids: CASSVAGATGELFF. CDR3 nucleotide sequence: TGTGCCAGCAGCGTAGCAGGGGCCACCGGGGAGCTGTTTTTT.

The chain uses TRBV5-6 and TRBJ2-1; D remains ambiguous. The CDR3 is 12 amino acids. Germline CDR1 SGHDT, CDR2 YYEEEE. V was pared by 1 base and J by 12 bases, with 11 bases between. CDR3 sequence: CASSLNPERQFF. CDR3 bases: TGTGCCAGCAGCTTGAATCCCGAGCGGCAGTTCTTC.

The gene calls are TRBV30 and TRBJ1-5; D gene unclear. The germline CDR1 and CDR2 sequences are GTSNPN and SVGIG (reference sequence). CDR3 length equals 15 residues. Trimming removed 0 bases at V and 0 bases at J, with 9 bases between. CDR3 sequence (DNA): TGTGCCTGGAGTGTCGGAGCTTATAGCAATCAGCCCCAGCATTTT. Its translation: CAWSVGAYSNQPQHF.

The chain combines TRBV5-5 with TRBJ2-7; TRBD1 might be the D (6 bases). Trimming took off 4 bases at V and 4 bases at J, with 12 bases between the two ends. The CDR3 sequence is 13 residues long. Germline V CDR1 and CDR2: SGHKS, YYEKEE (reference sequence). The CDR3 DNA sequence: TGTGCCAGCAGCCAAGGGACAACATACGAGCAGTACTTC. It codes for CASSQGTTYEQYF. Looking up the rest from reference TRBV5-5 and TRBJ2-7 gives the full variable domain: DAGVTQSPTHLIKTRGQQVTLRCSPISGHKSVSWYQQVLGQGPQFIFQYYEKEERGRGNFPDRFSARQFPNYSSELNVNALLLGDSALYLCASSQGTTYEQYFGPGTRLTVT.

The V gene is TRBV6-5, the J gene TRBJ1-5; TRBD1 is a possible D gene (5 bases). This CDR3 spans 14 amino acids. V gave up 8 bases and J gave up 3 bases, with 14 bases separating them. The germline V gene has CDR1 MNHEY and CDR2 SVGAGI. CDR3 nucleotide sequence: TGTGCCAGCCTCCAAACAGGATCCAATCAGCCCCAGCATTTT. It yields the protein CASLQTGSNQPQHF.

The CDR3 sequence is CASSLFLAGAAQGELFF. CDR3 nucleotides: TGTGCCAGCAGCTTATTTCTAGCGGGGGCTGCCCAGGGGGAGCTGTTTTTT. The rearrangement uses TRBV7-2 and TRBJ2-2; 10 positions match TRBD2. This CDR3 has 17 amino acids. Germline-derived CDR1 and CDR2 are SGHTA and FQGNSA. With 2 bases clipped from V and 8 bases from J, the junction kept 11 bases outside the gene matches.

The chain joins TRBV14 to TRBJ1-2; D unclear. CDR1 SGHDN and CDR2 FVKESK come from the germline V gene. The V gene lost 3 bases and the J gene lost 2 bases, with 7 bases spanning the gap. The CDR3 spans 13 residues. The CDR3 sequence is CASSQGRNYGYTF. The CDR3 DNA reads as TGTGCCAGCAGCCAGGGCAGAAACTATGGCTACACCTTC.

The J gene is TRBJ2-3, the V gene TRBV27, with D perhaps TRBD2 (6 bases). The CDR3 consists of 13 residues. Germline V lookup: CDR1 MNHEY, CDR2 SMNVEV (reference sequence). Trimming removed 3 bases at V and 4 bases at J, with 8 bases between. CDR3 sequence reads: CASSFSGPDTQYF. CDR3 DNA: TGTGCCAGCAGTTTTAGCGGCCCAGATACGCAGTATTTT.

This chain links TRBV7-9 with TRBJ1-4; D remains unclear. The CDR3 extends over 15 amino acids. Germline loops: CDR1 SEHNR, CDR2 FQNEAQ (reference sequence). Trimming took 6 bases from V and 4 from J, leaving 15 bases between them. CDR3 nucleotide sequence: TGTGCCAGCAGACCTTACGGGGAGGGTAATGAAAAACTGTTTTTT. Protein product: CASRPYGEGNEKLFF.

The chain carries TRBV6-1 and TRBJ2-7; D is uncertain. Per the germline V gene, CDR1 is MNHNS and CDR2 is SASEGT. The germline V and J ends were trimmed by 2 bases and 1 base, with 6 bases remaining between them. The CDR3 spans 13 residues. CDR3 sequence reads: CASSESVSYEQYF. The CDR3 nucleotides read TGTGCCAGCAGTGAATCGGTGTCCTACGAGCAGTACTTC.

The genes are TRBV9 and TRBJ2-5, with D maybe TRBD2 (5 bases). Germline CDR1 reads SGDLS; CDR2 reads YYNGEE. The CDR3 loop spans 13 amino acids. Trimming took 5 bases from V and 2 from J, leaving 10 bases between them. DNA of the CDR3: TGTGCCAGCAGGGCGACGGGGCAAGAGACCCAGTACTTC. This sequence encodes CASRATGQETQYF.